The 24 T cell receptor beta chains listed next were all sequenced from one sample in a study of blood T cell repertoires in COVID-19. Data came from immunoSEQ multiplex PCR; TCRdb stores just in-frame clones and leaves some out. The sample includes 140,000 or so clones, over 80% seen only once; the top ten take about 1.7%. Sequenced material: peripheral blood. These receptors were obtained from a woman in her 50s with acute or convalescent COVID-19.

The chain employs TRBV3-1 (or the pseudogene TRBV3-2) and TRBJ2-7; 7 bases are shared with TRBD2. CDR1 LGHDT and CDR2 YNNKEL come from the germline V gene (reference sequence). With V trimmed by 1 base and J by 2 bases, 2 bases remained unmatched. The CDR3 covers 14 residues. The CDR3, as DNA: TGTGCCAGCAGCCAAGGGGAGGGGACCTACGAGCAGTACTTC. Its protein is CASSQGEGTYEQYF.

DNA of the CDR3: TGCAGCGTTGAAGACTACATAGCGGGAGTCAGGAATGAGCAGTTCTTC. Translated, it gives CSVEDYIAGVRNEQFF. The genes are TRBV29-1 and TRBJ2-1; 9 bases fit TRBD2. V gave up 0 bases and J gave up 7 bases; unmatched junction bases: 10. Germline values: CDR1 SQVTM, CDR2 ANQGSEA. The CDR3 has 16 amino acids.

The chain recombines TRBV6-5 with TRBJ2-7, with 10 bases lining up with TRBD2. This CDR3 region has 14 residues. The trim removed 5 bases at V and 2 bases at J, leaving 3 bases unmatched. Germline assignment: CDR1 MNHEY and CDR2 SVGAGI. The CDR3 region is CASSNLAGAYEQYF. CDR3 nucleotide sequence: TGTGCCAGCAGTAACCTAGCGGGGGCCTACGAGCAGTACTTC.

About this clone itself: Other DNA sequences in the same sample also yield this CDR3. The CDR3 protein is CASRDSSYNEQFF. The DNA for the CDR3 is TGTGCCAGCAGAGACAGCTCCTACAATGAGCAGTTCTTC. V and J are TRBV12-3 or TRBV12-4 and TRBJ2-1, with D tentatively TRBD1 (5 bases). This CDR3 has 13 residues. Trimming pared 6 bases from V and 0 bases from J, leaving 6 bases between.

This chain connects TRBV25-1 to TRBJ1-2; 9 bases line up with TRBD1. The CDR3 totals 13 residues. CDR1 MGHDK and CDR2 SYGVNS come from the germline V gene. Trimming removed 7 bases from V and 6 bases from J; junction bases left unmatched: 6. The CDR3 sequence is CASIGTGFHGYTF. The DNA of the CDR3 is TGTGCCAGCATCGGGACAGGGTTTCATGGCTACACCTTC.

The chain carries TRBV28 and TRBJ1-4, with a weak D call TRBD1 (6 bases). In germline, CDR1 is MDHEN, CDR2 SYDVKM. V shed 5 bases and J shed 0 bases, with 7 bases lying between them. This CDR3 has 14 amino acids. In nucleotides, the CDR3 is TGTGCCAGCAGTAAGGGGGCAACTAATGAAAAACTGTTTTTT. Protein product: CASSKGATNEKLFF.

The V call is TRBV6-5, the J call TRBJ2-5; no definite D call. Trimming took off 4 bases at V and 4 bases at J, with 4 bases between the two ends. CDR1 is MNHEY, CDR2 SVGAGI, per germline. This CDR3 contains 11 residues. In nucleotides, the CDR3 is TGTGCCAGCAGTTCCCTAGAGACCCAGTACTTC. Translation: CASSSLETQYF.

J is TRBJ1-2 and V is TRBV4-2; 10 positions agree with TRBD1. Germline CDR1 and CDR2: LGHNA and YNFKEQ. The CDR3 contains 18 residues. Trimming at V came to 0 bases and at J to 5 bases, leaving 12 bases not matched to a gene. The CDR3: CASSQERSGQGLVYGYTF. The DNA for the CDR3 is TGTGCCAGCAGCCAAGAGCGGTCGGGACAGGGGTTGGTTTATGGCTACACCTTC.

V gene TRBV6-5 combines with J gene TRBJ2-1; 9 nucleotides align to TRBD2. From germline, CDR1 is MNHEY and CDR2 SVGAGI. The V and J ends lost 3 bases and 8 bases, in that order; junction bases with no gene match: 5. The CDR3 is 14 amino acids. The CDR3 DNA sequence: TGTGCCAGCAGTTATTTAGTAGCGGGAGATGAGCAGTTCTTC. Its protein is CASSYLVAGDEQFF.

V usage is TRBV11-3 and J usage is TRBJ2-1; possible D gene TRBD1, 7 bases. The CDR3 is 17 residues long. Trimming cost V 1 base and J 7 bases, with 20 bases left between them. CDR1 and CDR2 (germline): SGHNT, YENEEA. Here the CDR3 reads CASSLAAGQGGWNEQFF. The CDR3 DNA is TGTGCCAGCAGCTTAGCGGCGGGCCAGGGGGGTTGGAATGAGCAGTTCTTC. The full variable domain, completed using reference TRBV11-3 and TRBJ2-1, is EAGVVQSPRYKIIEKKQPVAFWCNPISGHNTLYWYLQNLGQGPELLIRYENEEAVDDSQLPKDRFSAERLKGVDSTLKIQPAELGDSAVYLCASSLAAGQGGWNEQFFGPGTRLTVL.

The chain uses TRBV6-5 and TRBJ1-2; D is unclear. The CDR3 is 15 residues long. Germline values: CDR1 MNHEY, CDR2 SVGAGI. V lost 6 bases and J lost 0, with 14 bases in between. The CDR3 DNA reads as TGTGCCAGCAGCCAGATGGAGGTAGCTAACTATGGCTACACCTTC. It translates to CASSQMEVANYGYTF.

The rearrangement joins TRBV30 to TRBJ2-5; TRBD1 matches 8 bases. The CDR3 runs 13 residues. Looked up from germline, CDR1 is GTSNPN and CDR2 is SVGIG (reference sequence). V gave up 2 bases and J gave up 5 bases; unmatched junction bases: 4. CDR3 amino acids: CAWSRQGRETQYF. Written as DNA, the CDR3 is TGTGCCTGGAGTCGACAGGGGCGGGAGACCCAGTACTTC.

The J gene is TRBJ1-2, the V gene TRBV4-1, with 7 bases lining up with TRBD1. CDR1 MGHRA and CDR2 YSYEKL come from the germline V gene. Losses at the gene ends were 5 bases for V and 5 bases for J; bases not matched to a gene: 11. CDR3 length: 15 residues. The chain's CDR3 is CASSKGAMAKYGYTF. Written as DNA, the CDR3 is TGCGCCAGCAGCAAGGGGGCGATGGCAAAGTATGGCTACACCTTC.

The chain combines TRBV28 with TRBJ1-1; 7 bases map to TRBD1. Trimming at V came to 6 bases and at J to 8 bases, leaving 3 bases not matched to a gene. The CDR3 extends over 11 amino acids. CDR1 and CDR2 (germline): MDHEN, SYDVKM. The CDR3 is CASSLDREAFF. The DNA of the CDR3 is TGTGCCAGCAGCTTGGACAGGGAAGCTTTCTTT.

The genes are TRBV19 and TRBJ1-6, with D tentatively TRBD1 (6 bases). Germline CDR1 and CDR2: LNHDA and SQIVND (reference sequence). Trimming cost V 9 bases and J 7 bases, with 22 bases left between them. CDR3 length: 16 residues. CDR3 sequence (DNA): TGTGCCAGCACCTGGGGACACAGAGAATTAAATTCACCCCTCCACTTT. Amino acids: CASTWGHRELNSPLHF.

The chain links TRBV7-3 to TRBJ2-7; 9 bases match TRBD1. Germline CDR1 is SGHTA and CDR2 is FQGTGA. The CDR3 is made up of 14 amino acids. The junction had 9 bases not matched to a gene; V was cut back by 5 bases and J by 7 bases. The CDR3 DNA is TGTGCCAGCAGCCCGGGACAGGGAGTGGGTGAGCAGTACTTC. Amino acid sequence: CASSPGQGVGEQYF.

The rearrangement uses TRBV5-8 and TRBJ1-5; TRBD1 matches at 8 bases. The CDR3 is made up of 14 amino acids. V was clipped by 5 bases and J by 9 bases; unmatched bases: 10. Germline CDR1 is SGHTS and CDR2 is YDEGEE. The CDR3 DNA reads TGTGCCAGCAGTGCGGGACAGGTGGTTTTGCCCCAGCATTTT. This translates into CASSAGQVVLPQHF.

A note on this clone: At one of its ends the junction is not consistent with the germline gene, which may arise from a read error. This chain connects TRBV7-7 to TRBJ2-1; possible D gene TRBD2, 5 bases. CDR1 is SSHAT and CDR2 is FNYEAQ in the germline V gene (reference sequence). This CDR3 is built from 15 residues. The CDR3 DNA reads TGTGCTAGCAGCTTAGAGCTAGCTACCTACAATGAGCAGTTCTTC. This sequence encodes CASSLELATYNEQFF.

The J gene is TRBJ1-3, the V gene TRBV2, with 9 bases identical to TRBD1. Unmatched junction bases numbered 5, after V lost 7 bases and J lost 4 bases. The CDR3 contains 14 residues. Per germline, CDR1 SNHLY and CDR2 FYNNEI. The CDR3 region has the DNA TGTGCCAGCATCCGTGACAGGGGGGGAAACACCATATATTTT. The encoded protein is CASIRDRGGNTIYF. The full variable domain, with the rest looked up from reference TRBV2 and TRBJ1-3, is EPEVTQTPSHQVTQMGQEVILRCVPISNHLYFYWYRQILGQKVEFLVSFYNNEISEKSEIFDDQFSVERPDGSNFTLKIRSTKLEDSAMYFCASIRDRGGNTIYFGEGSWLTVV.

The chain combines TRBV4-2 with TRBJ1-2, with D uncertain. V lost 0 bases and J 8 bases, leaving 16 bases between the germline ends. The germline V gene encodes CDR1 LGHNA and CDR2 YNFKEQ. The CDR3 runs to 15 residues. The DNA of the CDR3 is TGTGCCAGCAGCCAAGAGGGCGCGGGAACCAGCGGCTACACCTTC. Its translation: CASSQEGAGTSGYTF.

DNA for the CDR3: TGTGCCAGCAGCTCCCTGGGGGGGCCGAACACCATATATTTT. It yields the protein CASSSLGGPNTIYF. The chain combines TRBV5-5 with TRBJ1-3; tentatively, D is TRBD1 (6 bases). Germline V lookup: CDR1 SGHKS, CDR2 YYEKEE (reference sequence). The CDR3 is 14 amino acids. V lost 3 bases and J 7 bases, leaving 14 bases between the germline ends.

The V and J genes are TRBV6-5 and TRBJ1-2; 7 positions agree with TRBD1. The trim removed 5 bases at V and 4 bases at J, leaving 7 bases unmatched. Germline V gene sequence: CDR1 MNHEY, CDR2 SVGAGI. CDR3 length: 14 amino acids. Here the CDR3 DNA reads TGTGCCAGCAGTAGACACAGGGGTCCCTATGGCTACACCTTC. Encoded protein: CASSRHRGPYGYTF.

The CDR3 DNA reads TGTGCCAGCAGCTTTGCAGGGACAGACGGCTACACCTTC. It translates to CASSFAGTDGYTF. V is TRBV7-2 and J is TRBJ1-2, with 7 bases that match TRBD1. The CDR3 contains 13 residues. CDR1 and CDR2 from the germline V gene are SGHTA and FQGNSA. V lost 3 bases to trimming and J lost 8 bases; unmatched junction nucleotides: 6.

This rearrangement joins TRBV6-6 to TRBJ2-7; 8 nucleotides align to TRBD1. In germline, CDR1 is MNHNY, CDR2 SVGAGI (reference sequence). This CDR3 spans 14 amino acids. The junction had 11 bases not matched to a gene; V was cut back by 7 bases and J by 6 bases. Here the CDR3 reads CASTPQGALSEQYF. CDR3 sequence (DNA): TGTGCCAGCACCCCGCAGGGGGCGTTAAGCGAGCAGTACTTC.